This is a list of T cell receptor beta chains from one sample in a study of OX40 agonist ivuxolimab in advanced cancers. Generated by immunoSEQ multiplex PCR, the TCRdb table keeps only in-frame clones and is missing some. The sample yields about 13,000 clones, under 90% seen once. The sample here was CD4+ or CD8+ T cells sorted from blood, taken in a trial of the OX40 agonist ivuxolimab. Every receptor here comes from an adult with an advanced solid tumor such as melanoma, head and neck, liver or kidney cancer. Both conserved end residues are part of each CDR3. A D gene is named only where the DNA matches it firmly. Not all rows give a size; the values are once, few, many and, for expanded clones, a class.

abundance,d_gene,j_gene,v_gene,CDR3aa,CDR3nt
NA,NA,TRBJ1-1,TRBV6-5,CASKLSPMNTEAFF,TGTGCCAGCAAGTTAAGCCCGATGAACACTGAAGCTTTCTTT
NA,NA,TRBJ1-1,TRBV28,CASSPFSGTGEAFF,TGTGCCAGCAGCCCCTTCTCCGGGACGGGTGAAGCTTTCTTT
NA,TRBD1,TRBJ2-7,TRBV6-1,CANSRDRGAYEQYF,TGTGCCAACTCCCGGGACAGGGGGGCCTACGAGCAGTACTTC
NA,NA,TRBJ2-7,TRBV30,CAIRVSYEQYF,TGTGCCATCAGGGTTTCCTACGAGCAGTACTTC
NA,NA,TRBJ2-3,TRBV7-9,CASGYPEPGRKDTQYF,TGTGCCAGCGGATACCCGGAACCGGGACGTAAGGATACGCAGTATTTT
medium-sized,TRBD1,TRBJ1-2,TRBV6-5,CASSLTGEGNYGYTF,TGTGCCAGCAGCCTTACAGGGGAGGGTAACTATGGCTACACCTTC
NA,NA,TRBJ2-7,TRBV7-6,CASSELYQDADSYEQYF,TGTGCCAGCAGCGAGCTTTATCAGGACGCCGATTCCTACGAGCAGTACTTC
NA,NA,TRBJ1-1,TRBV29-1,CSVRDTEAFF,TGCAGCGTCCGGGACACTGAAGCTTTCTTT
NA,TRBD2,TRBJ2-2,TRBV29-1,CSGIAGGWTGELFF,TGCAGCGGCATAGCGGGAGGGTGGACCGGGGAGCTGTTTTTT
NA,TRBD2,TRBJ2-1,TRBV11-3,CASSLGGLAGEVGEQFF,TGTGCCAGCAGCTTAGGGGGACTAGCGGGAGAAGTAGGTGAGCAGTTCTTC
NA,NA,TRBJ2-1,TRBV7-6,CASSLGWNNEQFF,TGTGCCAGCAGCTTAGGATGGAACAATGAGCAGTTCTTC
NA,NA,TRBJ2-7,TRBV15,CATSRPGPSYEQYF,TGTGCCACCAGCAGACCGGGCCCATCCTACGAGCAGTACTTC
NA,TRBD2,TRBJ2-1,TRBV7-3,CASSLIAGEDNEQFF,TGTGCCAGCAGCTTAATTGCGGGAGAGGACAATGAGCAGTTCTTC
NA,NA,TRBJ2-7,TRBV9,CASSVTHGQVSSYEQYF,TGTGCCAGCAGCGTCACACATGGGCAGGTTAGCTCCTACGAGCAGTACTTC
NA,NA,TRBJ2-7,TRBV5-5,CASIREGRGGTYEQYF,TGTGCCAGCATCCGGGAGGGCAGGGGGGGCACCTACGAGCAGTACTTC
NA,NA,TRBJ2-2,TRBV15,CATSRDDAPDTGELFF,TGTGCCACCAGCAGAGATGACGCGCCGGACACCGGGGAGCTGTTTTTT
NA,NA,TRBJ1-6,TRBV28,CATLGTDEYNSPLHF,TGTGCCACCTTGGGGACCGACGAATATAATTCACCCCTCCACTTT
NA,TRBD2,TRBJ2-2,TRBV7-3,CASSGLVNGELFF,TGTGCCAGCAGCGGACTAGTTAACGGGGAGCTGTTTTTT
NA,TRBD2,TRBJ2-7,TRBV5-6,CASSWGGIYEQYF,TGTGCCAGCAGCTGGGGAGGGATCTACGAGCAGTACTTC
NA,NA,TRBJ1-5,TRBV7-2,CASTPPGATDQPQHF,TGTGCCAGCACCCCTCCGGGGGCAACCGATCAGCCCCAGCATTTT
NA,NA,TRBJ2-7,TRBV15,CATSLIGGGTHEQYF,TGTGCCACCAGCCTCATTGGAGGGGGTACCCACGAGCAGTACTTC
NA,NA,TRBJ1-4,TRBV9,CASSLGGVLNEKLFF,TGTGCCAGCAGCCTCGGCGGGGTTCTTAATGAAAAACTGTTTTTT
NA,TRBD1,TRBJ1-4,TRBV4-1,CASSPVPGQGGNEKLFF,TGCGCCAGCAGCCCTGTCCCGGGACAGGGGGGGAATGAAAAACTGTTTTTT
NA,TRBD2,TRBJ2-3,TRBV7-2,CASRRRGAGGPKDTQYF,TGTGCCAGCAGACGGCGGGGAGCGGGAGGGCCAAAAGATACGCAGTATTTT
NA,TRBD1,TRBJ2-7,TRBV27,CASSLSNRGDEQYF,TGTGCCAGCAGTTTATCGAACAGGGGTGACGAGCAGTACTTC
NA,NA,TRBJ2-5,TRBV2,CASSRDGIGNAKQETQYF,TGTGCCAGCAGTCGGGACGGAATTGGCAATGCGAAACAAGAGACCCAGTACTTC
NA,TRBD1,TRBJ1-5,TRBV28,CASRFLMGTGGSPRKNQPQHF,TGTGCCAGCAGATTTCTGATGGGGACAGGGGGCTCCCCGCGAAAGAATCAGCCCCAGCATTTT
NA,NA,TRBJ1-6,TRBV2,CASTIGISSYNSPLHF,TGTGCCAGCACCATAGGCATTAGCTCCTATAATTCACCCCTCCACTTT
NA,NA,TRBJ2-1,TRBV7-9,CASSADYYEQFF,TGTGCCAGCAGCGCGGACTACTATGAGCAGTTCTTC
NA,TRBD2,TRBJ2-7,TRBV2,CASILGLAGNSYEQYF,TGTGCCAGCATCTTAGGACTAGCGGGGAACTCCTACGAGCAGTACTTC
NA,NA,TRBJ1-3,TRBV14,CASSPETDYSGNTIYF,TGTGCCAGCAGCCCAGAGACCGACTACTCTGGAAACACCATATATTTT
once,TRBD2,TRBJ2-3,TRBV7-3,CASSLWASGGANADTQYF,TGTGCCAGCAGCTTATGGGCTAGCGGGGGGGCTAACGCAGATACGCAGTATTTT
NA,TRBD2,TRBJ2-3,TRBV6-6,CASRHDGEGDTQYF,TGTGCCAGCAGACACGATGGGGAGGGGGATACGCAGTATTTT
NA,NA,TRBJ2-1,TRBV6-5,CASSLRESYNEQFF,TGTGCCAGCAGCCTAAGGGAGTCCTACAATGAGCAGTTCTTC
few,NA,TRBJ2-7,TRBV27,CATRYGQREQYF,TGTGCCACTAGGTACGGTCAACGGGAGCAGTACTTC
once,NA,TRBJ2-3,TRBV6-1,CASSVFVGGTDTQYF,TGTGCCAGCAGTGTCTTTGTAGGGGGCACAGATACGCAGTATTTT
NA,NA,TRBJ1-5,TRBV7-8,CASSFRGKGQPQHF,TGTGCCAGCAGCTTTAGGGGAAAGGGTCAGCCCCAGCATTTT
NA,NA,TRBJ2-7,TRBV6-1,CASSEGVSRGYEQYF,TGTGCCAGCAGTGAGGGGGTCAGCCGGGGCTACGAGCAGTACTTC
NA,TRBD1,TRBJ2-7,TRBV5-6,CASSRRDRGRYEQYF,TGTGCCAGCAGCCGTCGGGACAGGGGGCGCTACGAGCAGTACTTC
NA,TRBD1,TRBJ1-1,TRBV6-5,CASSFGQGIGQTEAFF,TGTGCCAGCAGTTTCGGACAGGGGATTGGACAGACTGAAGCTTTCTTT
NA,NA,TRBJ2-6,TRBV6-4,CASSDNSGANVLTF,TGTGCCAGCAGTGACAACTCTGGGGCCAACGTCCTGACTTTC
NA,TRBD1,TRBJ2-5,TRBV4-1,CASSHGQGGIETQYF,TGCGCCAGCAGCCACGGACAGGGGGGAATAGAGACCCAGTACTTC
NA,NA,TRBJ1-5,TRBV6-5,CASSWPGQPQHF,TGTGCCAGCAGCTGGCCGGGCCAGCCCCAGCATTTT
few,TRBD2,TRBJ2-1,TRBV27,CASSFIRLANEQFF,TGTGCCAGCAGTTTTATCCGACTAGCGAATGAGCAGTTCTTC
NA,TRBD1,TRBJ1-2,TRBV6-5,CASSYAGGFGYTF,TGTGCCAGCAGTTACGCAGGGGGCTTTGGCTACACCTTC
NA,TRBD1,TRBJ2-1,TRBV4-1,CASSQLGTGAYNEQFF,TGCGCCAGCAGCCAACTCGGGACAGGAGCCTACAATGAGCAGTTCTTC
once,TRBD2,TRBJ2-1,TRBV27,CASSFSGGRQGDEQFF,TGTGCCAGCAGTTTCAGCGGGGGGAGGCAGGGGGATGAGCAGTTCTTC
NA,NA,TRBJ1-2,TRBV6-5,CASSYSPGIYGYTF,TGTGCCAGCAGTTACAGTCCAGGGATCTATGGCTACACCTTC
large,NA,TRBJ2-1,TRBV11-3,CASSLDVAGQSYNEQFF,TGTGCCAGCAGCTTAGATGTGGCGGGCCAGTCCTACAATGAGCAGTTCTTC
NA,NA,TRBJ2-7,TRBV5-6,CASSLIILDTSYEQYF,TGTGCCAGCAGCTTGATTATCCTCGACACCTCCTACGAGCAGTACTTC
NA,NA,TRBJ2-7,TRBV4-1,CASSQESYEQYF,TGCGCCAGCAGCCAAGAGAGCTACGAGCAGTACTTC
NA,TRBD1,TRBJ1-5,TRBV27,CASGLMGQGPNSNQPQHF,TGTGCCAGCGGATTGATGGGACAGGGACCTAATAGCAATCAGCCCCAGCATTTT
NA,TRBD2,TRBJ2-7,TRBV11-2,CASSLSPPSGRRGGHEQYF,TGTGCCAGCAGCTTGAGCCCCCCTAGCGGGAGGAGGGGTGGTCACGAGCAGTACTTC
NA,NA,TRBJ2-7,TRBV21-1,CASSKTAGKFSYEQYF,TGTGCCAGCAGCAAAACTGCGGGGAAGTTTTCCTACGAGCAGTACTTC
NA,TRBD2,TRBJ2-1,TRBV13,CASSVTSGGAQGGEQFF,TGTGCCAGCAGCGTAACTAGCGGGGGGGCCCAAGGGGGTGAGCAGTTCTTC
NA,TRBD1,TRBJ1-5,TRBV5-1,CATFGQGVFQPQHF,TGCGCCACATTCGGTCAGGGGGTTTTTCAGCCCCAGCATTTT
NA,TRBD2,TRBJ2-1,TRBV2,CASRSRTSGNEQFF,TGTGCCAGCAGGAGCCGGACTAGCGGCAATGAGCAGTTCTTC